The 5 T cell receptor beta chains listed next were all sequenced from one sample in a study of T cell responses to AZD1222 COVID-19 vaccine. Only in-frame clones appear in the TCRdb table, and some are missing; sequencing was by immunoSEQ multiplex PCR. The top ten clones hold 10% of a sample with 150,000 to 200,000 clones, approximately 92% of them seen once. The sequenced sample was peripheral blood, obtained on day 0 of AZD1222 vaccination. All receptors come from an adult in good health.

The genes are TRBV3-1 (or the pseudogene TRBV3-2) and TRBJ1-2; D might be TRBD1 (6 bases). Germline lookup yields CDR1 LGHDT and CDR2 YNNKEL (reference sequence). This CDR3 has 13 residues. Deletions cut 4 bases from V and 8 bases from J, with 14 bases between. The CDR3 DNA is TGTGCCAGCAGCCGGACAGCGGTGCAAGGCTACACCTTC. It encodes CASSRTAVQGYTF.

This clone was observed once. This sequence joins TRBV2 and TRBJ2-3; TRBD2 matches 9 bases. Germline V gives CDR1 SNHLY, CDR2 FYNNEI. This CDR3 is built from 15 residues. The ends lost 10 bases at V and 4 bases at J; junction bases unmatched: 12. CDR3 DNA sequence: TGTGCCACCTCAAGGGGTAGCGGGAGATCAGATACGCAGTATTTT. This gives the protein CATSRGSGRSDTQYF.

This chain links TRBV4-2 with TRBJ1-1, with D tentatively TRBD1 (6 bases). CDR1 and CDR2 from the germline V gene are LGHNA and YNFKEQ. This CDR3 contains 13 residues. V was clipped by 2 bases and J by 8 bases, with 12 bases between them. CDR3 loop: CASSQQGPPEAFF. For the CDR3, the DNA is TGTGCCAGCAGCCAACAGGGGCCGCCCGAAGCTTTCTTT.

CDR3 amino acids: CASSPDTLTYNEQFF. The CDR3 DNA is TGTGCCAGCAGTCCAGACACTCTAACCTACAATGAGCAGTTCTTC. The chain is built from TRBV27 and TRBJ2-1, with D unclear. The CDR3 is 15 amino acids. V was trimmed by 5 bases and J by 2 bases, leaving 13 bases between them. Per the germline V gene, CDR1 is MNHEY and CDR2 is SMNVEV (reference sequence).

J is TRBJ1-1 and V is TRBV3-1 (or the pseudogene TRBV3-2); D gene uncertain. The CDR3 has 16 amino acids. Germline lookup yields CDR1 LGHDT and CDR2 YNNKEL (reference sequence). The germline V and J ends were trimmed by 3 bases and 5 bases, with 19 bases remaining between them. CDR3 in amino acids: CASSHTPLFLTTEAFF. The DNA of the CDR3 is TGTGCCAGCAGCCATACCCCCCTTTTCTTAACGACTGAAGCTTTCTTT.